This T cell receptor beta chain comes out of a study of blood T cells in healthy people across ages. The authors ran a second PCR of about 6 to 11 cycles using a sample-barcoded 5' primer and a J-beta primer mix. MiXCR was run by TCRdb on the 5' RACE reads, yielding one entry per CDR3 protein. The profile covers roughly 800,000 distinct CDR3 sequences, with just under 25% appearing a single time and under 4% taken by the ten largest. The CDR3 length is 14 residues. The V end lost 2 bases, the J end lost 4 bases, and 11 bases lay between the germline ends. Germline-derived CDR1 and CDR2 are MGHDK and SYGVNS. This sample was also put to use in a study of T cells of mothers and their children.

V usage is TRBV25-1 and J usage is TRBJ1-1; D is perhaps TRBD1 (5 bases). The sequencing input was blood. The sequence was obtained from a boy younger than 18 in good health. CDR3 sequence reads: CASSELWGSTEAFF. In DNA, the CDR3 is TGTGCCAGCAGTGAACTCTGGGGGAGCACTGAAGCTTTCTTT.